This TCR beta chain was documented in a study of T cell responses to AZD1222 COVID-19 vaccine. The CDR3 extends over 15 amino acids. Between the trimmed V and J ends, which lost 4 bases and 0 bases, there was a span of 13 bases. Germline V CDR1 and CDR2: SGHRS, YFSETQ. Of note for this clone: As yet, its antigen is unknown.

Libraries were prepared by immunoSEQ multiplex PCR; TCRdb keeps only in-frame clonotypes and omits some of them. Of roughly 120,000 clones listed, around 93% were seen once; the top ten hold about 3%. Study-wide points: At baseline, seropositivity was found in only a handful of AZD1222 recipients. Close to half of all spike-specific TCRs reportedly target regions of the variants that are unmutated.

The sequence was obtained from an adult who received the AZD1222 COVID-19 vaccine. This sample comprised peripheral blood, obtained 28 days after the second AZD1222 dose. The chain uses TRBV5-1 and TRBJ2-5; possibly TRBD1 for D (6 bases). Here the CDR3 DNA reads TGCGCCAGCAGCCCGACGCCAGGGGACCAAGAGACCCAGTACTTC. Translating gives CASSPTPGDQETQYF.